Here is one TCR beta chain with its context. It lacks a known antigen. No clone much larger than this one lies a single base away; base qualities are absent. TCRbeta CDR3 regions were amplified from genomic DNA by means of the immunoSEQ Assay, a bias-controlled multiplex PCR. In the paper's pipeline: The number of nucleated cells in each sample was estimated by amplification of reference gene primers within the assay. Sequence reads were collapsed and filtered to measure the absolute abundance of every unique TCRbeta CDR3 rearrangement. For each sample, productive Simpson clonality was calculated by taking the square root of Simpson's diversity index across productive rearrangements. TCRdb mirrors the immuneACCESS table, restricted to in-frame sequences. Some clones are absent from its copies; in checked studies, under half trace to an unresolved V gene, and the reason for the others is unknown. The DNA was the basis for D and trimming; V, J and clone size are from that table. The sample table records 200,000 to 300,000 clones; roughly 90% of these occur just once. 2% to 3% of the sample comes from the top ten.

The sample is drawn from a study of blood T cell repertoires in COVID-19 (dated by TCRdb to between 2020 and 2021). Some background on the complete study: Collaborator samples came from the United States, Italy and Spain and covered acute and convalescent phases of COVID-19. The material from the prospective study consisted of cDNA or gDNA derived from T cells, B-cell-depleted T cells, or PBMCs. The dataset comprised deeply sampled blood TCRbeta repertoires from subjects exposed to, actively infected with, or recovered from COVID-19. The repertoires were made available in a free public database intended to serve as a resource for research on the immune response to SARS-CoV-2. Samples were obtained from the ongoing ImmuneRACE study (first 160 participants) and from over 1,000 subjects provided by 6 global collaborators. Nearly every sample came with metadata listing a de-identified subject ID, COVID-19 status, age in years and sex. Where HLA class I and class II types were available, the types were taken from metadata supplied by the sample provider, not from assay-based typing.

Based on the germline V gene (reference sequence), the CDR1 and CDR2 sequences are MNHEY and SMNVEV. Trimming accounts for 6 bases at V and 4 bases at J, while the number of junction bases matched to no gene is 12. CDR3 length: 17 amino acids, cysteine to phenylalanine. Left in the record is the CDR3 DNA by itself, 51 bases read in frame from the first base. Enrolling through a virtual design, the prospective study's participants ranged in age from roughly 18 to 89 years and lived across 24 United States geographic areas. Cohort assignment in the prospective study relied on participant-reported clinical history from a screening survey and a study questionnaire. Each participant in the prospective study had whole blood, serum and a nasopharyngeal or oropharyngeal swab collected by mobile phlebotomists. Participants in the prospective study had the option to provide additional blood draws and questionnaires over an approximately 2-month period. Blood samples from the prospective study were shipped frozen or at room temperature prior to DNA extraction.

Here is what the overall study found, with its caveats: How much clinical and demographic metadata was included differed by source and by participant, and the metadata was provided uncurated.

The sample taken for sequencing was PBMCs or T cells enriched from blood (not recorded which). The origin of this receptor is a woman in her 30s with acute COVID-19. This chain is built from TRBV27 and TRBJ2-1; TRBD1 agrees with 10 junctional bases. CDR3 protein: CASSSAGTGVPYNEQFF. DNA sequence: TGTGCCAGCAGCAGCGCCGGGACAGGGGTTCCTTACAATGAGCAGTTCTTC.